This T cell receptor (beta chain) was sequenced for a study of regulatory T cells in long-lasting Graves disease. To make TCR beta libraries, researchers used iRepertoire HTBI primers and Arm-PCR of CDR3 regions. TCRdb reprocessed the multiplex PCR reads with MiXCR, giving one entry per CDR3 protein. The sample holds approximately 380,000 distinct CDR3 sequences; roughly 20% are singletons and the top ten take roughly 20%. Points from the study as a whole: Shared public clonotypes totalled some 2,500 in persistent patients, compared with about 990 in new patients.

This clonotype was seen repeatedly, ten times or more. As yet, its antigen is unknown. Germline values: CDR1 DFQATT, CDR2 SNEGSKA (reference sequence). This CDR3 has 13 amino acids. Trimming cost V 0 bases and J 5 bases, with 10 bases left between them. Time point defined: persistent/refractory GD, antithyroid drugs over 5 years with positive TRAb. The TCR library was made from RNA extracted from PBMCs. This sample comprised peripheral blood mononuclear cells (PBMCs), obtained when the disease was refractory, from a patient treated with antithyroid drugs. The source is a female donor with Graves disease. The gene calls are TRBV20-1 and TRBJ2-5; D may be TRBD2 (6 bases). CDR3 in amino acids: CSARDLGGETQYF. CDR3 nucleotides: TGCAGTGCTAGAGACCTTGGGGGGGAGACCCAGTACTTC.